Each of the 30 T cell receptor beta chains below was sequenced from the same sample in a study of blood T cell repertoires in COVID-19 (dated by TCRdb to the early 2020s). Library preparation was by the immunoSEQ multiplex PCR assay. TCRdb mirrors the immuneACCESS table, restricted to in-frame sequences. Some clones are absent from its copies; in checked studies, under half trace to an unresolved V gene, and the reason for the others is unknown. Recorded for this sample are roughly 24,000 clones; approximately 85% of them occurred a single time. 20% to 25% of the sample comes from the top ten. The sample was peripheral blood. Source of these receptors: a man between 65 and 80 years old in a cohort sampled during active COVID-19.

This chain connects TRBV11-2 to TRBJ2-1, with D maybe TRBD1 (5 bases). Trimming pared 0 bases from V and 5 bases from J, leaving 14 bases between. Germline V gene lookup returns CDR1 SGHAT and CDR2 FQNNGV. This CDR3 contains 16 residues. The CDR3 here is CASSLDPRTGDNEQFF. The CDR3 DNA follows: TGTGCCAGCAGCTTAGACCCTCGAACAGGAGACAATGAGCAGTTCTTC. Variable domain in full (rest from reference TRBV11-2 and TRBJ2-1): EAGVAQSPRYKIIEKRQSVAFWCNPISGHATLYWYQQILGQGPKLLIQFQNNGVVDDSQLPKDRFSAERLKGVDSTLKIQPAKLEDSAVYLCASSLDPRTGDNEQFFGPGTRLTVL.

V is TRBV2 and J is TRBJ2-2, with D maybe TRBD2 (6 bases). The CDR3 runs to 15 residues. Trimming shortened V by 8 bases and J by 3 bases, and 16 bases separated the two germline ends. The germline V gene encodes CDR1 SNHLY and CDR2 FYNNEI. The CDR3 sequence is CASRRAQSDTGELFF. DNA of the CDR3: TGTGCCAGCCGGAGGGCGCAGAGTGACACCGGGGAGCTGTTTTTT.

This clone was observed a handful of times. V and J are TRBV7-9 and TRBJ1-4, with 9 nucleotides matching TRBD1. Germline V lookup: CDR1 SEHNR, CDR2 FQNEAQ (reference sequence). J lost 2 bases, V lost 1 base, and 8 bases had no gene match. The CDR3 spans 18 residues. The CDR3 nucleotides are TGTGCCAGCAGCTTAGGAAGTACAGGGGGCAGGACTAATGAAAAACTGTTTTTT. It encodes CASSLGSTGGRTNEKLFF.

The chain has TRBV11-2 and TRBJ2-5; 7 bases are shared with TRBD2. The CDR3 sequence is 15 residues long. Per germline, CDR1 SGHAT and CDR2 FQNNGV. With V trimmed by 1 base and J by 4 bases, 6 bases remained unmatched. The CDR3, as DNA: TGTGCCAGCAGCTTAGTGGACCGGGGGGTAGAGACCCAGTACTTC. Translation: CASSLVDRGVETQYF.

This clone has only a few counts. The CDR3 is CASSSPSGREAGPLHF. As DNA, the CDR3 is TGTGCCAGCAGCTCGCCTTCGGGCAGGGAAGCGGGACCCCTCCACTTT. The chain recombines TRBV9 with TRBJ1-6, with D possibly being TRBD1 (5 bases). The CDR3 has 16 residues. CDR1 and CDR2 from the germline V gene are SGDLS and YYNGEE. V was pared by 4 bases and J by 12 bases, with 23 bases between. Together with reference TRBV9 and TRBJ1-6, the CDR3 gives the full variable domain: DSGVTQTPKHLITATGQRVTLRCSPRSGDLSVYWYQQSLDQGLQFLIQYYNGEERAKGNILERFSAQQFPDLHSELNLSSLELGDSALYFCASSSPSGREAGPLHFGNGTRLTVT.

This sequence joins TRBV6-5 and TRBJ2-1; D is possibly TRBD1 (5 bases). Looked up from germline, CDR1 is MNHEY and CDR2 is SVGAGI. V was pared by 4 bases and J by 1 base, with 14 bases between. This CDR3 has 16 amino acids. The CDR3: CASSSPRDLSYNEQFF. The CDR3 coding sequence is TGTGCCAGCAGTTCCCCCAGGGATCTATCCTACAATGAGCAGTTCTTC.

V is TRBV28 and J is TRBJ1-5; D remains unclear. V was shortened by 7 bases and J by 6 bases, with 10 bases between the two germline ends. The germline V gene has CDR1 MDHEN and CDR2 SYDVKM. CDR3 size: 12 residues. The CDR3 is CASNKGVQPQHF. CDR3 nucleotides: TGTGCCAGCAATAAAGGAGTTCAGCCCCAGCATTTT.

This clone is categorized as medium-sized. The CDR3 DNA reads TGCGCCAGCAGCTTCACGACAGGGGGCGGATATGGCTACACCTTC. This translates into CASSFTTGGGYGYTF. This chain joins TRBV5-1 and TRBJ1-2, with 10 bases that match TRBD1. Trimming at V came to 2 bases and at J to 5 bases, leaving 6 bases not matched to a gene. Germline CDR1 reads SGHRS; CDR2 reads YFSETQ. This CDR3 spans 15 amino acids.

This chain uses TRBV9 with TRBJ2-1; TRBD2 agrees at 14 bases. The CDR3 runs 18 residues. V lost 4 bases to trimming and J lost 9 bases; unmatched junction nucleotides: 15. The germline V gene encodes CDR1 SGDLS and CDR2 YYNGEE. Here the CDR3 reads CASSPGTSGRRVGGEQFF. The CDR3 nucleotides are TGTGCCAGCAGCCCAGGGACTAGCGGGAGAAGGGTAGGGGGTGAGCAGTTCTTC.

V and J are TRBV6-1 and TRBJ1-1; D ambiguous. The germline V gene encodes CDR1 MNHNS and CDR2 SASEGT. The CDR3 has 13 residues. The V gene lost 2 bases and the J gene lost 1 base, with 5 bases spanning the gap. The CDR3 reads CASSELGNTEAFF. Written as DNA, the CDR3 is TGTGCCAGCAGTGAACTAGGGAACACTGAAGCTTTCTTT.

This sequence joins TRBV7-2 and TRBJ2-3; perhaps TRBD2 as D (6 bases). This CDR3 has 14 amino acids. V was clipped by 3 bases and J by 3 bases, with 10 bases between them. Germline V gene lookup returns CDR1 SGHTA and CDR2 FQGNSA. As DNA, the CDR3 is TGTGCCAGCAGCTTTGGCGGGATGACAGATACGCAGTATTTT. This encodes CASSFGGMTDTQYF.

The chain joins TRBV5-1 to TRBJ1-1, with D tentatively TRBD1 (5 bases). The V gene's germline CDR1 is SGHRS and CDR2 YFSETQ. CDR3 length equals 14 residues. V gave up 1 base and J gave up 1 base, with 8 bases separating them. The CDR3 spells CASSLTGENTEAFF. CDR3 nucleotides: TGCGCCAGCAGCTTGACAGGAGAGAACACTGAAGCTTTCTTT. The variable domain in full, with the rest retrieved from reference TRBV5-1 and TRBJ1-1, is KAGVTQTPRYLIKTRGQQVTLSCSPISGHRSVSWYQQTPGQGLQFLFEYFSETQRNKGNFPGRFSGRQFSNSRSEMNVSTLELGDSALYLCASSLTGENTEAFFGQGTRLTVV.

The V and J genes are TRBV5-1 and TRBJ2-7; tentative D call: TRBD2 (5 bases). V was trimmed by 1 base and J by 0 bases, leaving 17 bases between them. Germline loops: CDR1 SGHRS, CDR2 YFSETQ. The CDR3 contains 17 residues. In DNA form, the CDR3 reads TGCGCCAGCAGCTTGCTCGGGCCGGACTCCAGCTCCTACGAGCAGTACTTC. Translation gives CASSLLGPDSSSYEQYF.

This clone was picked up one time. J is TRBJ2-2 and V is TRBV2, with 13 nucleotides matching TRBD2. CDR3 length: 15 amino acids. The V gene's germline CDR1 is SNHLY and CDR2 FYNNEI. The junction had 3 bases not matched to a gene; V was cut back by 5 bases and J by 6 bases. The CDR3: CASSPGLAGSGELFF. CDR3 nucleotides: TGTGCCAGCAGTCCGGGACTAGCGGGATCCGGGGAGCTGTTTTTT.

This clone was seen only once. The CDR3 spells CSVTRTDLDGYTF. CDR3 DNA sequence: TGCAGCGTTACCCGGACAGATTTGGATGGCTACACCTTC. J is TRBJ1-2 and V is TRBV29-1, with a weak D call TRBD1 (6 bases). Trimming shortened V by 5 bases and J by 6 bases, and 16 bases separated the two germline ends. From germline, CDR1 is SQVTM and CDR2 ANQGSEA. The CDR3 runs to 13 residues.

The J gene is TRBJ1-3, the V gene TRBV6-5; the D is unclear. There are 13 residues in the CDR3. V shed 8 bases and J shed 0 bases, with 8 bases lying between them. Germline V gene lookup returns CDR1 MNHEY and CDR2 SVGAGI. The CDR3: CASQRSSGNTIYF. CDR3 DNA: TGTGCCAGCCAGAGGAGCTCTGGAAACACCATATATTTT.

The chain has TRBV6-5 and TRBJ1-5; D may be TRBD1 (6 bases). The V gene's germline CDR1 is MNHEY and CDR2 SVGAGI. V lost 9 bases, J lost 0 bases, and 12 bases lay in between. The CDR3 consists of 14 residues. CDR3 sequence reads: CASLRDTSNQPQHF. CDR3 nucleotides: TGTGCCAGTCTTCGGGACACTAGCAATCAGCCCCAGCATTTT.

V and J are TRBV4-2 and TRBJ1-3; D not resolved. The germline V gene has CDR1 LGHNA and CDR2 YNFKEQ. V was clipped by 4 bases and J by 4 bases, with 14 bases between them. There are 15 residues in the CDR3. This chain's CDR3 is CASSPGSTWGNTIYF. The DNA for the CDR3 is TGTGCCAGCAGCCCCGGGTCTACGTGGGGAAACACCATATATTTT.

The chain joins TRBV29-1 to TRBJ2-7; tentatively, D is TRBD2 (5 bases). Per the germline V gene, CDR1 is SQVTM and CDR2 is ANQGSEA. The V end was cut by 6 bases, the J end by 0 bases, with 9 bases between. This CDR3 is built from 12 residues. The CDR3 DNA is TGCAGCGTCGGGGATGACTCCTACGAGCAGTACTTC. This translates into CSVGDDSYEQYF.

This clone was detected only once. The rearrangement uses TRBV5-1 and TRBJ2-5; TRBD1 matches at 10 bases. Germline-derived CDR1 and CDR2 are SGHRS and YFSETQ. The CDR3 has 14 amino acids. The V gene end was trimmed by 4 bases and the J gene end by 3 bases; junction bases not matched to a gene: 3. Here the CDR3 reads CASSPGQGEETQYF. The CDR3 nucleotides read TGCGCCAGCAGCCCCGGACAGGGGGAAGAGACCCAGTACTTC.

The CDR3 DNA follows: TGTGCCAGCTCTGGGACAGCTGAAGCTTTCTTT. Amino acid sequence: CASSGTAEAFF. The chain combines TRBV18 with TRBJ1-1; TRBD1 matches at 7 bases. After removal of 6 bases from V and 6 bases from J, the junction contained 1 base not matched to a gene. Germline lookup yields CDR1 KGHSH and CDR2 LQKENI. The CDR3 has 11 residues.

The CDR3 DNA follows: TGTGCCAGCAGTTTATCTGCCACCACAATGAACACTGAAGCTTTCTTT. Protein product: CASSLSATTMNTEAFF. The V gene is TRBV28, the J gene TRBJ1-1; D is ambiguous. Germline-derived CDR1 and CDR2 are MDHEN and SYDVKM. The CDR3 contains 16 residues. V lost 1 base, J lost 0 bases, and 12 bases lay in between.

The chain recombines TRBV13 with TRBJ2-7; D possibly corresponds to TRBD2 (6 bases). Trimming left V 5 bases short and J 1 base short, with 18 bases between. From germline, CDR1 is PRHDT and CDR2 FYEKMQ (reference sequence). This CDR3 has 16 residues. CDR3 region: CASSPRRRRASYEQYF. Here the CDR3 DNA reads TGTGCCAGCAGCCCACGCCGTCGGAGGGCGTCCTACGAGCAGTACTTC.

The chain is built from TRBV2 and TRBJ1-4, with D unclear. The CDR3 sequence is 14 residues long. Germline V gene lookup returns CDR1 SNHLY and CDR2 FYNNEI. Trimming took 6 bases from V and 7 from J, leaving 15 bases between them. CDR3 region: CASRLRESGEKLFF. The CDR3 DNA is TGTGCCAGCAGGCTGAGGGAGTCGGGTGAAAAACTGTTTTTT.

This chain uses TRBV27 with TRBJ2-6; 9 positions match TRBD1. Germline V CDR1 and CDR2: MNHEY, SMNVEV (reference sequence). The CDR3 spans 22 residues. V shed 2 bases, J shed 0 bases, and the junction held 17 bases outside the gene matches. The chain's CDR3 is CASSLRWPAGTGSYSGANVLTF. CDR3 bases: TGTGCCAGCAGTTTAAGATGGCCTGCGGGGACAGGGTCGTACTCTGGGGCCAACGTCCTGACTTTC.

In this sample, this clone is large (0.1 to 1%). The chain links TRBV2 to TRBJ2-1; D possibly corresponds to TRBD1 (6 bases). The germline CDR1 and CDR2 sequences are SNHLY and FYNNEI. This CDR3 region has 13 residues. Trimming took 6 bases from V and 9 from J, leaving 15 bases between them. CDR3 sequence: CASRQGLEGEQFF. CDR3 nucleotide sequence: TGTGCCAGCAGACAGGGTTTAGAGGGTGAGCAGTTCTTC.

The CDR3 reads CASSERGQGNYGYTF. CDR3 nucleotides: TGCGCCAGCAGTGAGCGCGGACAGGGAAACTATGGCTACACCTTC. This chain connects TRBV5-1 to TRBJ1-2; 8 positions match TRBD1. Germline CDR1 and CDR2: SGHRS and YFSETQ. The length of the CDR3 is 15 residues. Germline trimming cut 5 bases from V and 2 bases from J; bases unmatched to any gene: 8.

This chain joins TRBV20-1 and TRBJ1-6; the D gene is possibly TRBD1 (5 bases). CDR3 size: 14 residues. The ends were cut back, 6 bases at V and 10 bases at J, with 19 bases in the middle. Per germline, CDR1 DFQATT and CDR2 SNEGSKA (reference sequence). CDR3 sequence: CSASGSGVGSPLHF. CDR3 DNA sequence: TGCAGTGCCAGTGGGTCGGGGGTCGGCTCACCCCTCCACTTT.

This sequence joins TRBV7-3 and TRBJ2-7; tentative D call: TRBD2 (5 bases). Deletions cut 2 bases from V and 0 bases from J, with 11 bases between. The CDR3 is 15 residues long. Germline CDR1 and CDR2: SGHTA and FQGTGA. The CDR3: CASSLLAESSYEQYF. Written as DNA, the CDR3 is TGTGCCAGCAGCTTACTAGCCGAGAGCTCCTACGAGCAGTACTTC.

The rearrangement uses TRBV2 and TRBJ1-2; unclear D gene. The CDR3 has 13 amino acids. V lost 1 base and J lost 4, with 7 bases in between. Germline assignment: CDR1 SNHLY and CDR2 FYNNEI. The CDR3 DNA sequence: TGTGCCAGCAGTGAAGGGCACCCCTATGGCTACACCTTC. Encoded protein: CASSEGHPYGYTF.